The clone carrying this T cell receptor beta chain was picked up many times. Antigen: not known. The germline V gene encodes CDR1 MDHEN and CDR2 SYDVKM. V was cut by 3 bases and J by 7 bases, with 10 bases left in between. This CDR3 is built from 13 residues. Attachment of unique molecular identifiers to individual cDNA molecules was performed. TCRdb used MiXCR to reprocess the 5' RACE reads, holding one entry per CDR3 protein. The sample lists about 100,000 distinct CDR3 sequences; approximately 13% were seen once. This record belongs to a study of early T cells in non-severe SARS-CoV-2 infection. The wider study: Chains were unpaired, as sequencing was done on bulk RNA from unsorted whole blood. Study results and caveats: Anti-spike CD8 responses were favored by VDJdb matching, which missed private and CD4 specificities.

The sequenced material came from whole blood. The chain joins TRBV28 to TRBJ1-5; D gene unclear. This TCR was sampled from an adult who was a healthcare worker with PCR-confirmed SARS-CoV-2 infection or an uninfected control (not recorded which). CDR3 sequence: CASSFDQYQPQHF. The CDR3 region has the DNA TGTGCCAGCAGTTTCGACCAGTACCAGCCCCAGCATTTT.